One T cell receptor (beta chain) is described in this entry. Its antigen is still unknown. This sample stems from a study of vaccination and CD4 T cells after COVID-19. The CDR3 extends over 14 amino acids. Trimming took 2 bases from V and 0 from J, leaving 8 bases between them. CDR1 and CDR2 from the germline V gene are DFQATT and SNEGSKA (reference sequence). Treatment in this sample: roughly nine-day PBMC culture with coronavirus spike peptide pools or control peptides (ViraFEST assay). Sequencing of cultured CD4+ T cell DNA used the Oncomine TCR Beta short-read assay. TCRdb independently ran MiXCR on the PCR reads; one entry per CDR3 protein. The sample yields approximately 8,200 distinct CDR3 sequences, about 61% seen once.

This chain links TRBV20-1 with TRBJ1-5, with D uncertain. Sequencing was performed on CD4+ T cells from blood, cultured in vitro. This TCR was recovered from a human donor who had recovered from COVID-19. CDR3 coding DNA: TGCAGTGCTAGAAGCGGGCTTAGCAATCAGCCCCAGCATTTT. It translates to CSARSGLSNQPQHF.